This TCR beta chain was profiled in a study of Ad26.COV2.S vaccination and SARS-CoV-2 variants. Indicated treatment: roughly 18 received Ad26.COV2.S at low or high dose, single or two shots; about 5 received placebo; per-sample allocation not given. Specimens were obtained on day 63 following the first vaccine or placebo injection. TCRdb's copy holds only in-frame clones and misses some; the assay was immunoSEQ multiplex PCR. The data hold 350,000 to 600,000 clones, with 80% to 90% observed a single time. The sample was peripheral blood, taken in a trial of Ad26.COV2.S vaccine versus placebo. This clonotype was obtained from a person aged 18-60 years who received the Ad26.COV2.S COVID-19 vaccine or a placebo.

This CDR3 reads CASSQGWADTEAFF. The CDR3 DNA follows: TGCGCCAGCAGCCAAGGCTGGGCCGACACTGAAGCTTTCTTT. V usage is TRBV4-1 and J usage is TRBJ1-1; the D is unclear. This CDR3 is 14 amino acids long. Trimming cost V 1 base and J 3 bases, with 9 bases left between them. Germline V lookup: CDR1 MGHRA, CDR2 YSYEKL.